A selection of T cell receptor beta chains follows, all from one sample in a study of blood T cell repertoires in COVID-19. Repertoires were generated with immunoSEQ multiplex PCR, while TCRdb's copy carries only in-frame clones and drops some. The sample comprises under 150,000 clones, roughly four fifths of which are singletons, and under 20% rests with the top ten. The material sequenced was PBMCs or T cells enriched from blood (not recorded which). Every receptor here comes from a young man who had recovered from COVID-19. Both conserved end residues are part of each CDR3. D genes are given only for firm matches. Not all rows give a size; the values are once, few, many and, for expanded clones, a class.

V gene	D gene	J gene	clone size	CDR3 DNA	CDR3 protein
TRBV15	TRBD2	TRBJ2-1	-	TGTGCCACCAGCAGAGGGGGGATTAGCGGGATAGAGGGTGAGCAGTTCTTC	CATSRGGISGIEGEQFF
TRBV2	TRBD1	TRBJ1-1	-	TGTGCCAGCAGTCTTATGTCTTGGGGACAGGGGAACACTGAAGCTTTCTTT	CASSLMSWGQGNTEAFF
TRBV7-8	TRBD1	TRBJ1-5	-	TGTGCCAGCAGCTCCCGGGACAGGGGATCCAATCAGCCCCAGCATTTT	CASSSRDRGSNQPQHF
TRBV4-1	TRBD2	TRBJ2-7	-	TGCGCCAGCAGCCAAGATCTTAGGACTAGCGGCTACGAGCAGTACTTC	CASSQDLRTSGYEQYF
TRBV2	TRBD1	TRBJ1-4	-	TGTGCCAGCACCTCCTCACAGGGGGATAATGAAAAACTGTTTTTT	CASTSSQGDNEKLFF
TRBV6-2/TRBV6-3	-	TRBJ2-5	once	TGTGCCAGCAGCCCGACAGACGAGACCCAGTACTTC	CASSPTDETQYF
TRBV10-3	TRBD1	TRBJ2-5	-	TGTGCCATCAGTGCCCGGACAGGGAGGGAGACCCAGTACTTC	CAISARTGRETQYF
TRBV6-1	-	TRBJ2-3	-	TGTGCCAGCAGTGAAGCCGGCGGTACAGATACGCAGTATTTT	CASSEAGGTDTQYF
TRBV5-1	TRBD1	TRBJ1-4	-	TGCGCCAGCAGCTTCGGGACAGGGGGGGAAAAACTGTTTTTT	CASSFGTGGEKLFF
TRBV7-9	-	TRBJ1-1	-	TGTGCCAGCAGCCCCTGGCGGGGCACGAACACTGAAGCTTTCTTT	CASSPWRGTNTEAFF
TRBV27	TRBD2	TRBJ2-3	few	TGTGCCAGCAGTGATACCCTAGCGGGAGGGGGAGATACGCAGTATTTT	CASSDTLAGGGDTQYF
TRBV11-2	-	TRBJ2-7	-	TGTGCCAGCAGCTTAGCGTTTGGTCAGGGGGCGGGAGGGGACTACGAGCAGTACTTC	CASSLAFGQGAGGDYEQYF
TRBV7-9	TRBD2	TRBJ2-3	-	TGTGCCAGCAGCCATGGACTAGCGGGAGGAAATCAGGCAGATACGCAGTATTTT	CASSHGLAGGNQADTQYF
TRBV2	TRBD2	TRBJ2-1	-	TGTGCCAGCCCTGGAGCCCTAAGCGGGGGCCAAATCAATGAGCAGTTCTTC	CASPGALSGGQINEQFF
TRBV28	-	TRBJ2-7	-	TGTGCCAGCAGTACCCCGGGAGGGGGCAGCTACGAGCAGTACTTC	CASSTPGGGSYEQYF
TRBV3-1/TRBV3-2	-	TRBJ2-5	-	TGTGCCAGCAGCCAAGATCGGTCTGAGACCCAGTACTTC	CASSQDRSETQYF
TRBV18	-	TRBJ2-7	-	TGTGCCAGCTCACCCACAGAGATCTACGAGCAGTACTTC	CASSPTEIYEQYF
TRBV6-2/TRBV6-3	TRBD2	TRBJ2-3	-	TGTGCCAGCAGTTACTCGACTAGCGGGGCAGATACGCAGTATTTT	CASSYSTSGADTQYF
TRBV29-1	-	TRBJ2-3	-	TGCAGCGTTGTTGCCCCGGGAGATACGCAGTATTTT	CSVVAPGDTQYF
TRBV6-5	-	TRBJ1-6	once	TGTGCCAGCAGTTACGATGGCAGGGGAAAGGGTTCACCCCTCCACTTT	CASSYDGRGKGSPLHF
TRBV11-3	-	TRBJ2-2	-	TGTGCCAGCAGCTTAGGGCCTGGGAACACCGGGGAGCTGTTTTTT	CASSLGPGNTGELFF
TRBV29-1	-	TRBJ2-7	-	TGCAGCGTTGAAGATTGGGCGGGAACCGACTACGAGCAGTACTTC	CSVEDWAGTDYEQYF
TRBV11-2	-	TRBJ1-2	-	TGTGCCAGCAGTAATCGGGAGGGGGGGCTTGGTGGCTACACCTTC	CASSNREGGLGGYTF
TRBV19	-	TRBJ2-3	-	TGTGCCAGTAGTATAGTAGGGAGCGGGAGCACAGATACGCAGTATTTT	CASSIVGSGSTDTQYF
TRBV6-5	TRBD1	TRBJ1-1	-	TGTGCCAGCAGTAAACGACTAAGGGGGCACACTGAAGCTTTCTTT	CASSKRLRGHTEAFF
TRBV20-1	-	TRBJ2-7	-	TGCAGTGCTAGTATCCTGGCCACAGTCTCCTACGAGCAGTACTTC	CSASILATVSYEQYF
TRBV5-4	-	TRBJ1-3	-	TGTGCCAGCGGGACAATATCGGCTGGAAACACCATATATTTT	CASGTISAGNTIYF
TRBV6-5	TRBD1	TRBJ1-1	few	TGTGCCAGCAACTACAGGGGTTTTACTGAAGCTTTCTTT	CASNYRGFTEAFF
TRBV6-5	-	TRBJ2-1	-	TGTGCCAGCAGTTACTCCAGACAGAATGAGCAGTTCTTC	CASSYSRQNEQFF
TRBV14	-	TRBJ2-3	-	TGTGCCAGCAGCCAAGGTCTTAACACAGATACGCAGTATTTT	CASSQGLNTDTQYF
TRBV10-3	TRBD1	TRBJ1-1	-	TGTGCCATCAGTGGGACAGGGGTAGCGAACACTGAAGCTTTCTTT	CAISGTGVANTEAFF
TRBV4-1	-	TRBJ1-5	few	TGCGCCAGCAGCCAAGAGGGGATCGCCAGGGGCAATCAGCCCCAGCATTTT	CASSQEGIARGNQPQHF
TRBV9	-	TRBJ1-4	-	TGTGCCAGCAGCAGCCCCGGGACTTATAGTGAAAAACTGTTTTTT	CASSSPGTYSEKLFF
TRBV2	-	TRBJ1-4	-	TGTGCCAGCAGTGTTGGACAGTCAACTAATGAAAAACTGTTTTTT	CASSVGQSTNEKLFF